This TCR beta chain stems from a study of T cells in localized non-small cell lung cancer. The study, taken as a whole, reports: Compared with tumor, uninvolved adjacent lung displayed greater T cell clonality, ranking highest overall. A median approximately 59 of the top 100 tumor clones appeared in adjacent lung. A raised T cell density in blood coincided with lengthier overall survival.

Here immunoSEQ multiplex PCR was the method, and the copy in TCRdb shows in-frame clones only, minus some. The table includes about 36,000 clones, 87% detected once. About this clone itself: Its target is unknown.

The sequencing here drew on peripheral blood, taken before any cancer treatment. This TCR was sampled from a woman aged 40 to 75 with stage I lung adenocarcinoma.

CDR3 DNA sequence: TGTGCCAGCAGCCCCCCGGACATACAAGAGACCCAGTACTTC. Translating gives CASSPPDIQETQYF. The genes are TRBV5-6 and TRBJ2-5; TRBD1 might be the D (5 bases). The CDR3 spans 14 residues. Germline assignment: CDR1 SGHDT and CDR2 YYEEEE. V lost 4 bases to trimming and J lost 2 bases, with 12 bases between them.